This T cell receptor beta chain was obtained from a study of blood T cell repertoires in COVID-19. Study background: Sources were T cells, B-cell-depleted T cells, or PBMCs; the material itself was cDNA or gDNA.

Participants came from 24 US areas, aged about 18 to 95 years. Participant-given clinical history determined each cohort assignment. Source study methods: Cell counts per sample came from amplifying reference gene primers. Here immunoSEQ multiplex PCR was the method, and the copy in TCRdb shows in-frame clones only, minus some. From that table come the V and J calls and clone size; the DNA was used to work out D and trimming. The sample contains 350,000 to 450,000 clones, 91% of which appear only once. The V gene end was trimmed by 5 bases and the J gene end by 2 bases; junction bases not matched to a gene: 7. Germline V gene data show CDR1 as LNHDA and CDR2 as SQIVND (reference sequence). This CDR3 has 15 amino acids.

Sample: PBMCs or T cells enriched from blood (not recorded which). The clonotype was recovered from a woman aged 40 to 50 who had been exposed to COVID-19. This rearrangement joins TRBV19 to TRBJ2-7, with 9 positions matching TRBD1. CDR3 in amino acids: CASSFSTGGTYEQYF. The CDR3 region has the DNA TGTGCCAGTAGTTTCTCGACAGGGGGTACCTACGAGCAGTACTTC.